This T cell receptor (beta chain) was identified in a study of STAT5B mutations in CD4+ large granular lymphocyte leukemia. This CDR3 is built from 14 residues. Between the trimmed V and J ends, which lost 4 bases and 5 bases, there was a span of 12 bases. From germline, CDR1 is SNHLY and CDR2 FYNNEI. This clone was detected only a few times. The data were produced by immunoSEQ multiplex PCR, yet TCRdb's version contains in-frame clones alone and is incomplete. This repertoire shows tens of thousands of clones, around 82% found once; its top ten account for about 0.33%. This clonotype was sampled from a human donor in good health. The chain has TRBV2 and TRBJ1-3; a possible D gene is TRBD1 (5 bases). The sequenced sample consisted of CD4+ T cells from blood buffy coats. CDR3 coding DNA: TGTGCCAGCAGTGGAGACGGACAAAGAAACACCATATATTTT. This codes for CASSGDGQRNTIYF.